Sequencing of this T cell receptor beta chain was carried out in a study of shared clonotypes between healthy human individuals. The study, taken as a whole, reports: When naive CD4 clonotypes were compared across a handful of donors, about 4.9% were shared.

Sequenced by immunoSEQ multiplex PCR; TCRdb stores in-frame clones only, minus some. Found here are about 1 million clones, more than 65% of them singletons; the top ten hold around 1.4%. In this sample, this clone turned up many times. Its antigen is unknown. The CDR3 extends over 14 amino acids. Germline-derived CDR1 and CDR2 are SGHRS and YFSETQ. V was shortened by 4 bases and J by 0 bases, with 5 bases between the two germline ends. V usage is TRBV5-1 and J usage is TRBJ2-6; D remains ambiguous. The source material was memory CD4+ T cells sorted from blood. Subset reported: CD45RA-negative fraction. The origin of this receptor is a man between 18 and 29 years old in good health. The CDR3 DNA reads TGCGCCAGCAGCACGTCCTCTGGGGCCAACGTCCTGACTTTC. Translated: CASSTSSGANVLTF.